These 11 T cell receptor beta chains originate from one sample sequenced in a study of neurological immune-mediated disorders. MiXCR was run by TCRdb on the 5' RACE reads, yielding one entry per CDR3 protein. In the table there are about 80,000 distinct CDR3 sequences, 5% to 6.5% of which are singletons. The sample's time point: longitudinal time-point 2. Sample: PBMCs. The receptors were sampled from a woman aged 55-75 years with multiple sclerosis.

This clonotype was detected many times. The chain uses TRBV5-1 and TRBJ2-2, with D possibly TRBD1 on 6 matching bases. Germline V gene lookup returns CDR1 SGHRS and CDR2 YFSETQ. CDR3 size: 13 residues. Trimming stripped 4 bases from V and 6 bases from J, with 10 bases between. The CDR3 spells CASSQQGPGELFF. The CDR3 coding sequence is TGCGCCAGCAGCCAACAGGGTCCCGGGGAGCTGTTTTTT.

This clonotype was seen many times. V and J are TRBV6-6 and TRBJ2-3; perhaps TRBD1 as D (5 bases). Trimming left V 6 bases short and J 1 base short, with 11 bases between. Per germline, CDR1 MNHNY and CDR2 SVGAGI (reference sequence). This CDR3 spans 14 amino acids. CDR3: CASSADIGTDTQYF. The CDR3 bases are TGTGCCAGCAGCGCGGACATAGGCACAGATACGCAGTATTTT.

This clonotype was found many times. The chain couples TRBV19 to TRBJ2-3; TRBD2 matches 8 bases. The trim removed 1 base at V and 2 bases at J, leaving 5 bases unmatched. CDR3 size: 16 residues. CDR1 and CDR2 (germline): LNHDA, SQIVND (reference sequence). In DNA form, the CDR3 reads TGTGCCAGTAGTATAGCCGGCGGGGGGAACACAGATACGCAGTATTTT. Translation: CASSIAGGGNTDTQYF.

This clonotype was recorded at least ten times. The chain uses TRBV5-1 and TRBJ1-2; D may be TRBD1 (6 bases). The CDR3 runs 15 residues. With 4 bases removed from V and 2 bases from J, the gap between germline ends came to 15 bases. Germline CDR1 is SGHRS and CDR2 is YFSETQ. The chain's CDR3 is CASSRTGAENYGYTF. In nucleotides, the CDR3 is TGCGCCAGCAGCCGAACGGGGGCTGAGAACTATGGCTACACCTTC.

The sample holds many counts of this clonotype. The chain combines TRBV5-1 with TRBJ1-6, with D unresolved. In germline, CDR1 is SGHRS, CDR2 YFSETQ. This CDR3 is built from 12 residues. Trimming pared 0 bases from V and 10 bases from J, leaving 5 bases between. The CDR3 coding sequence is TGCGCCAGCAGCTTGGATCGATCACCCCTCCACTTT. Its protein product is CASSLDRSPLHF.

The sample holds many counts of this clonotype. The chain couples TRBV5-1 to TRBJ2-7, with TRBD1 matching 10 bases. Germline V gene lookup returns CDR1 SGHRS and CDR2 YFSETQ. The CDR3 spans 15 residues. The trim removed 4 bases at V and 0 bases at J, leaving 4 bases unmatched. The CDR3 reads CASSGTGASSYEQYF. CDR3 DNA: TGCGCCAGCAGCGGGACAGGGGCGAGCTCCTACGAGCAGTACTTC.

The rearrangement joins TRBV19 to TRBJ1-5, with a tentative D call TRBD1 (6 bases). Germline loops: CDR1 LNHDA, CDR2 SQIVND (reference sequence). V was trimmed by 7 bases and J by 2 bases, leaving 12 bases between them. This CDR3 has 14 amino acids. The CDR3 coding sequence is TGTGCCAGTATCGTAGCAGGGGGCAATCAGCCCCAGCATTTT. Its protein product is CASIVAGGNQPQHF.

This clonotype showed up many times. J is TRBJ2-1 and V is TRBV5-1; D may be TRBD2 (6 bases). Trimming cost V 4 bases and J 8 bases, with 16 bases left between them. The germline CDR1 and CDR2 sequences are SGHRS and YFSETQ. There are 14 residues in the CDR3. The CDR3 DNA reads as TGCGCCAGCAGCCCCTGGGACTCAACCTATGAGCAGTTCTTC. Translated, it gives CASSPWDSTYEQFF.

Ten or more counts support this clonotype. This sequence joins TRBV6-5 and TRBJ1-5, with 11 bases aligning to TRBD1. Trimming cost V 5 bases and J 4 bases; bases outside gene matches: 7. Germline values: CDR1 MNHEY, CDR2 SVGAGI. CDR3 length: 16 residues. CDR3 DNA: TGTGCCAGCAGTGCCGGGGACAGGGGGAAGAATCAGCCCCAGCATTTT. Translation gives CASSAGDRGKNQPQHF.

This clonotype was counted ten times or more. In DNA, the CDR3 is TGTGCCAGCAGCTTAAGGAGCGGGGGCTCTGAAAAACTGTTTTTT. Its translation: CASSLRSGGSEKLFF. The rearrangement joins TRBV7-2 to TRBJ1-4, with D possibly being TRBD1 (6 bases). Trimming pared 2 bases from V and 7 bases from J, leaving 14 bases between. The V gene's germline CDR1 is SGHTA and CDR2 FQGNSA. The CDR3 extends over 15 amino acids. Full variable domain (missing parts from reference TRBV7-2 and TRBJ1-4): GAGVSQSPSNKVTEKGKDVELRCDPISGHTALYWYRQSLGQGLEFLIYFQGNSAPDKSGLPSDRFSAERTGGSVSTLTIQRTQQEDSAVYLCASSLRSGGSEKLFFGSGTQLSVL.

This clonotype was counted ten times or more. The J gene is TRBJ1-2, the V gene TRBV11-2, with D tentatively TRBD1 (6 bases). The CDR3 has 14 residues. Germline V gene sequence: CDR1 SGHAT, CDR2 FQNNGV. Trimming left V 4 bases short and J 4 bases short, with 13 bases between. CDR3 bases: TGTGCCAGCAGCTCGCTACAGGGTGTCTATGGCTACACCTTC. This translates into CASSSLQGVYGYTF.